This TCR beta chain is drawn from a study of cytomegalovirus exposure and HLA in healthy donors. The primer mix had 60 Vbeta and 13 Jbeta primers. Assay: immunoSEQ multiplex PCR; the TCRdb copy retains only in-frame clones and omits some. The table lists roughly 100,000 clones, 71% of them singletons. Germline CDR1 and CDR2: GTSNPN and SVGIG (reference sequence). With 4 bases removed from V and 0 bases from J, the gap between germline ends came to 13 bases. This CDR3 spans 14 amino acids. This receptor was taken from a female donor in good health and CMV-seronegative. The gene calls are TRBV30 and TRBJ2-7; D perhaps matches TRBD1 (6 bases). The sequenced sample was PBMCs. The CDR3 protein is CAWTWRGGSYEQYF. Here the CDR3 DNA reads TGTGCCTGGACCTGGAGAGGGGGCTCCTACGAGCAGTACTTC.